The present entry profiles one T cell receptor beta chain with its context. The antigen remains undetermined. The donors were part of the roughly 130-subject validation cohort, which stood apart from the roughly 680-subject first cohort. This sample was taken from a study of cytomegalovirus exposure and HLA in healthy donors. General study results and limits: The study put under 200 TCR beta chains on its list as cytomegalovirus-associated. Reportedly, cytomegalovirus status was diagnosed with high sensitivity and specificity. The tendency of first-cohort TCR clusters to co-occur in the approximately 110 validation repertoires was the finding of a later analysis.

Clones were read by immunoSEQ multiplex PCR, and TCRdb kept only the in-frame ones, dropping some. The data show some 160,000 clones, more than 70% seen once. This CDR3 is 15 amino acids long. CDR1 KGHSH and CDR2 LQKENI come from the germline V gene. V lost 0 bases to trimming and J lost 4 bases, with 12 bases between them. The TCR was taken from a man between 18 and 35 years old in good health and CMV-seronegative. This rearrangement joins TRBV18 to TRBJ1-1; no clear D gene. The sequencing sample was made of PBMCs. The DNA of the CDR3 is TGTGCCAGCTCACCACCCGGGATTTCGTCCACTGAAGCTTTCTTT. Translated, it gives CASSPPGISSTEAFF.